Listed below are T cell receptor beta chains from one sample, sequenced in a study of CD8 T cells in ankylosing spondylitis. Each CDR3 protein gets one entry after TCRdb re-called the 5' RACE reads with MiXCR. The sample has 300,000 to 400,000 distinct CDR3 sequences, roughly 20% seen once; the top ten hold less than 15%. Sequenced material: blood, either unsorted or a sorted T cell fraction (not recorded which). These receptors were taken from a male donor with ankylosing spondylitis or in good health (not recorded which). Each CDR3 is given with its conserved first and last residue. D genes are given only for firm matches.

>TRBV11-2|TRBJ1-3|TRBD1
CASSFGTGGNTIYF
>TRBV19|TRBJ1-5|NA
CASSMTDYSNQPQHF
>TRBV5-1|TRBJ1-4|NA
CASSSDGATNEKLFF
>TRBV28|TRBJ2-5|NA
CASSSLGGSETQYF
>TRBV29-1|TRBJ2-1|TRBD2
CSMGLVGPGEQFF
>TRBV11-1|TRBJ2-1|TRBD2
CASSLEAGGLNEQFF
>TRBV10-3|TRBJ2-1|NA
CAISESFSIANEQFF
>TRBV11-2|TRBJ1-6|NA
CASSLSGGAGNSPLHF
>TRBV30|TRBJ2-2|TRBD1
CAWSPRDRETGELFF
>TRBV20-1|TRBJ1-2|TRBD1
CSAPTGNYGYTF
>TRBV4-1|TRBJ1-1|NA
CASSQLGYTEAFF
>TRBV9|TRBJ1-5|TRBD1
CASSRTGAASPQHF
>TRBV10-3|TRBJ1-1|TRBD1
CATTGQGVGWNTEAFF
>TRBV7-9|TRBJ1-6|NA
CASREESSPLHF
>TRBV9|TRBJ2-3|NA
CASSVESRGWDTQYF
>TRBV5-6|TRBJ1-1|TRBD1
CASSTGTGGTEAFF
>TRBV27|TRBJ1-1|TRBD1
CTSSMTGGLQGEAFF
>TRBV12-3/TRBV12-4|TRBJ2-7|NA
CASSPVTNTYEQYF
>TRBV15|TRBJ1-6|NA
CATSRDIATENSPLHF
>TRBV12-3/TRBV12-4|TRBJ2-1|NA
CASGQPGLSEFF
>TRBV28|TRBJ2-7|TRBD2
CASSDRGLAGGYEQYF
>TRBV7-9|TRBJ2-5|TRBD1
CASSFRLGQQETQYF
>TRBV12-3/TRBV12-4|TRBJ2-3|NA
CASRNRDFTDTQYF
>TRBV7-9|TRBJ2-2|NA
CASPPMNLHTGELFF
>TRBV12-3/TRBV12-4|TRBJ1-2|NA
CASSFRQTYGYTF
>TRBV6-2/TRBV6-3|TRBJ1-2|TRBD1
CASSDPGGVDYGYTF
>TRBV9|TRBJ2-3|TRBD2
CASSATSGASTDTQYF
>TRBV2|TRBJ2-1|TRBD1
CASSDGQGALYNEQFF
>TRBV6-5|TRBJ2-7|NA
CASSYARGGYEQYF
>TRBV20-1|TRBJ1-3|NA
CSASPTDSVPGEPIYF
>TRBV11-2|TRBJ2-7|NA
CATAGYLVAGGSYEQYF
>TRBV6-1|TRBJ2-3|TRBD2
CASGASGGTDTQYF
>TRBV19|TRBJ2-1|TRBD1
CASSIVSGGVDNEQFF
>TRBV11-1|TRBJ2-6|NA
CASSYLLGEYSGANVLTF
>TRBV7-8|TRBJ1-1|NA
CASSFLQGSTEAFF
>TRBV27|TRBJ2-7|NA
CASGSRGSEQYF
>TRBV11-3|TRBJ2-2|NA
CASSSNRAGTGELFF
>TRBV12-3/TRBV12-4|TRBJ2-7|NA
CASSLSGPEQYF
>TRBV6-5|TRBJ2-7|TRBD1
CASSLTGAPSYEQYF
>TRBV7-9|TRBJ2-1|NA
CASSLTPGFVSYNEQFF
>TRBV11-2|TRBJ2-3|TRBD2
CASTGGQGAADTQYF
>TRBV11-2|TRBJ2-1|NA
CASSPANPYNEQFF
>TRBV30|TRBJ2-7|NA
CAWSLGGEQYF
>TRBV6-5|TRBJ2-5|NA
CASSYQGPEQETQYF
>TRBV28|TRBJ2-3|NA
CASSISGSTDTQYF
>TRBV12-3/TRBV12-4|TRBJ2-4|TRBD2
CASSLTRGVAKNIQYF
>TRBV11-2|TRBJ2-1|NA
CASRARGLLYNEQFF
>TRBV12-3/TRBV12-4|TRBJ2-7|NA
CASSLDQSYEQYF
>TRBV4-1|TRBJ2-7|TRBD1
CASSQRETGTGDYEQYF
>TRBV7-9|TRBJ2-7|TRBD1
CASSPGQLEQYF
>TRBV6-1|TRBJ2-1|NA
CASARGSFGEQFF
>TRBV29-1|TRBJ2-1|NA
CSVDGGGLPSYNEQFF
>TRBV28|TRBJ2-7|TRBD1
CASSKTGRSYEQYF